This T cell receptor (beta chain) was sequenced for a study of T cells in Graves' hyperthyroidism and ophthalmopathy. This clonotype was seen ten or more times. This CDR3 comprises 17 residues. Between the trimmed V and J ends, which lost 7 bases and 5 bases, there was a span of 26 bases. Germline V gene sequence: CDR1 LNHDA, CDR2 SQIVND (reference sequence). Amplification of TCR beta CDR3 regions used RNA as the template. Researchers ran a first-round RT-PCR on the TCR CDR3 using the HTBI primer set. MiXCR, applied by TCRdb to the multiplex PCR reads, yields one record per CDR3 protein. The repertoire consists of approximately 610,000 distinct CDR3 sequences, with approximately 14% occurring once and the leading ten covering around 4.5%. It was uncontrolled infection, other autoimmune disease, pregnancy or lactation that excluded patients.

What was sequenced was blood. The receptor comes from a woman aged 40 to 50 with Graves' ophthalmopathy. The V gene is TRBV19, the J gene TRBJ1-1; D not resolved. CDR3 sequence reads: CASIRVFGGRLGTEAFF. The CDR3 nucleotides read TGTGCCAGTATTCGGGTATTTGGTGGCCGTTTGGGAACTGAAGCTTTCTTT.